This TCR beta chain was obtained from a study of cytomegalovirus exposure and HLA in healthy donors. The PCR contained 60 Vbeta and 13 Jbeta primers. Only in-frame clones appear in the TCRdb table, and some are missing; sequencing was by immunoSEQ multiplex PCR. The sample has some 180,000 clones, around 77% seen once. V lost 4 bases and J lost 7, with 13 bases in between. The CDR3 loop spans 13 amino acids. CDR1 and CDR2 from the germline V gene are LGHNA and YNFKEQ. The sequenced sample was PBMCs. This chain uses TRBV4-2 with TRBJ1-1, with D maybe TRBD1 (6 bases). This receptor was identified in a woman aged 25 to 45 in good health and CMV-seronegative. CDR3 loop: CASSRGGMDEAFF. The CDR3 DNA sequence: TGTGCCAGCAGCCGAGGGGGTATGGATGAAGCTTTCTTT.